The rows below give T cell receptor beta chains drawn from one sample of a study of CD8 T cells in Susac syndrome. TCRdb independently ran MiXCR on the immunoSEQ multiplex PCR reads; one entry per CDR3 protein. The table shows around 150,000 distinct CDR3 sequences, with more than 85% occurring only once. The material sequenced was CD8+ T cells from PBMCs. These receptors all come from a human donor with Susac syndrome. Each CDR3 is given without its conserved first and last residue.

v_gene: TRBV13; j_gene: TRBJ2-1; CDR3aa: ASSFGTSPNEQF
v_gene: TRBV5-6; j_gene: TRBJ1-2; CDR3aa: ASRPAGGYYGYT
v_gene: TRBV27; j_gene: TRBJ2-7; CDR3aa: ASSFVLRDLHEQY
v_gene: TRBV20-1; j_gene: TRBJ1-1; CDR3aa: SARDANEAF
v_gene: TRBV27; j_gene: TRBJ2-5; CDR3aa: ASGGQGLY
v_gene: TRBV7-3; j_gene: TRBJ2-1; CDR3aa: ASSEISGSSYNEQF
v_gene: TRBV16; j_gene: TRBJ1-2; CDR3aa: ASSQPSKVGGPYGYT
v_gene: TRBV4-1; j_gene: TRBJ1-1; CDR3aa: ASSHENRGPIVNTEAF
v_gene: TRBV3-1; j_gene: TRBJ2-7; CDR3aa: ASSPYGRYEQY
v_gene: TRBV27; j_gene: TRBJ2-6; CDR3aa: ASSPTVSGANVLT
v_gene: TRBV11-2; j_gene: TRBJ1-4; CDR3aa: ASSLAAAGGEKLF
v_gene: TRBV5-6; j_gene: TRBJ2-5; CDR3aa: ASSLETVEETQY
v_gene: TRBV29-1; j_gene: TRBJ1-2; CDR3aa: IGSDGYGYT
v_gene: TRBV2; j_gene: TRBJ2-7; CDR3aa: ATNAGNSYEQY
v_gene: TRBV6-5; j_gene: TRBJ1-2; CDR3aa: ASRPRLGGYT
v_gene: TRBV27; j_gene: TRBJ1-2; CDR3aa: ASSLAGGYGYT
v_gene: TRBV5-1; j_gene: TRBJ2-1; CDR3aa: ASSLGGWMPYNEQF
v_gene: TRBV6-6; j_gene: TRBJ2-3; CDR3aa: ATQPGGLTDTQY